This T cell receptor beta chain was obtained from a study of cytomegalovirus exposure and HLA in healthy donors. The CDR3 extends over 14 amino acids. V was pared by 7 bases and J by 1 base, with 3 bases of the junction left unmatched. Germline V CDR1 and CDR2: LNHDA, SQIVND (reference sequence). Primers included in the PCR were 60 Vbeta and 13 Jbeta primers. Libraries were prepared by immunoSEQ multiplex PCR; TCRdb keeps only in-frame clonotypes and omits some of them. The data hold roughly 89,000 clones, with around 82% observed a single time. This TCR was recovered from a man aged 18 to 30 in good health and CMV-seronegative. The sample comprised PBMCs. The chain uses TRBV19 and TRBJ2-5; TRBD1 aligns across 10 bases. This CDR3 is CASTRDRGQETQYF. In DNA form, the CDR3 reads TGTGCCAGTACCCGGGACAGGGGCCAAGAGACCCAGTACTTC.